These 15 T cell receptor beta chains came from one sample sequenced in a study of cytomegalovirus exposure and HLA in healthy donors. TCRdb's copy holds only in-frame clones and misses some; the assay was immunoSEQ multiplex PCR. Of 150,000 to 200,000 clones listed, roughly 81% were seen once; the top ten hold around 1.2%. Sequenced material: PBMCs. The receptor source for this set is a woman aged 25 to 39 in good health and CMV-seronegative.

This rearrangement joins TRBV5-1 to TRBJ2-5, with 7 bases aligning to TRBD1. Germline V gene sequence: CDR1 SGHRS, CDR2 YFSETQ. J gave up 1 base and V 4 bases, and 7 bases lay outside the gene matches. This CDR3 is 15 amino acids long. The CDR3 DNA reads as TGCGCCAGCAGCCAACCCGCAGGGGGCCAAGAGACCCAGTACTTC. It yields the protein CASSQPAGGQETQYF.

V is TRBV5-4 and J is TRBJ1-4; tentatively, D is TRBD1 (5 bases). V lost 4 bases to trimming and J lost 8 bases, with 21 bases between them. Germline CDR1 SGHNT, CDR2 YYREEE (reference sequence). The CDR3 is 16 residues long. The CDR3 sequence: CASSRLSGTQEEKLFF. The CDR3 nucleotides read TGTGCCAGCAGCCGGCTCTCGGGGACTCAAGAGGAAAAACTGTTTTTT.

The chain is built from TRBV4-1 and TRBJ1-4, with D perhaps matching TRBD1 (6 bases). From germline, CDR1 is MGHRA and CDR2 YSYEKL. The CDR3 loop spans 17 amino acids. The V end lost 4 bases, the J end lost 5 bases, and 20 bases lay between the germline ends. The CDR3 is CASSLSKDSAKNEKLFF. The CDR3 region has the DNA TGCGCCAGCAGCCTCTCGAAGGACAGCGCCAAAAATGAAAAACTGTTTTTT.

Remarks on this clone: A much larger clone lies a single base off, so this may be a read error. V gene TRBV27 combines with J gene TRBJ2-1; TRBD2 matches 13 bases. This CDR3 region has 14 residues. The germline V gene encodes CDR1 MNHEY and CDR2 SMNVEV (reference sequence). Trimming took 4 bases from V and 9 from J; bases not matched to a gene: 3. The CDR3 loop is CASSSGTSGVEQFF. The CDR3 coding sequence is TGTGCCAGCAGTTCCGGGACTAGCGGGGTTGAGCAGTTCTTC.

The gene calls are TRBV7-7 and TRBJ2-1, with 7 positions matching TRBD2. The length of the CDR3 is 14 residues. CDR1 is SSHAT, CDR2 FNYEAQ, per germline (reference sequence). Losses at the gene ends were 3 bases for V and 6 bases for J; bases not matched to a gene: 5. The CDR3 DNA is TGTGCCAGCAGCTTTGGGACTACCTCCAATGAGCAGTTCTTC. This encodes CASSFGTTSNEQFF.

This clone was counted between two and nine times. The chain combines TRBV11-2 with TRBJ1-5; D is unresolved. Germline lookup yields CDR1 SGHAT and CDR2 FQNNGV. The length of the CDR3 is 14 residues. With 1 base removed from V and 7 bases from J, the gap between germline ends came to 11 bases. CDR3 in DNA: TGTGCCAGCAGCTTAGCCTCCCCCGGGCAGCCCCAGCATTTT. Its protein product is CASSLASPGQPQHF. Supplemented by reference TRBV11-2 and TRBJ1-5, the full variable domain reads EAGVAQSPRYKIIEKRQSVAFWCNPISGHATLYWYQQILGQGPKLLIQFQNNGVVDDSQLPKDRFSAERLKGVDSTLKIQPAKLEDSAVYLCASSLASPGQPQHFGDGTRLSIL.

The chain has TRBV30 and TRBJ1-1, with 8 bases identical to TRBD1. V lost 0 bases and J lost 1; bases outside the gene matches: 1. Germline values: CDR1 GTSNPN, CDR2 SVGIG (reference sequence). CDR3 length equals 14 residues. CDR3 bases: TGTGCCTGGAGTGTTGGGACAGGGAACACTGAAGCTTTCTTT. As protein: CAWSVGTGNTEAFF.

A single count supports this clone. The CDR3 protein is CASSLETGGGWQFF. DNA of the CDR3: TGCGCCAGCAGCTTGGAGACAGGGGGCGGGTGGCAGTTCTTC. The chain employs TRBV5-1 and TRBJ2-1; 10 bases align to TRBD1. This CDR3 contains 14 residues. After removal of 0 bases from V and 12 bases from J, the junction contained 6 bases not matched to a gene. CDR1 is SGHRS, CDR2 YFSETQ, per germline.

V usage is TRBV30 and J usage is TRBJ2-5; D is possibly TRBD1 (6 bases). Trimming cost V 2 bases and J 5 bases, with 12 bases left between them. From germline, CDR1 is GTSNPN and CDR2 SVGIG (reference sequence). The CDR3 totals 13 residues. The CDR3 sequence: CAWSWTALETQYF. Here the CDR3 DNA reads TGTGCCTGGAGTTGGACAGCCCTCGAGACCCAGTACTTC. The complete variable domain, with remaining parts taken from reference TRBV30 and TRBJ2-5, reads SQTIHQWPATLVQPVGSPLSLECTVEGTSNPNLYWYRQAAGRGLQLLFYSVGIGQISSEVPQNLSASRPQDRQFILSSKKLLLSDSGFYLCAWSWTALETQYFGPGTRLLVL.

V usage is TRBV7-2 and J usage is TRBJ2-7; 9 bases map to TRBD1. The CDR3 contains 15 residues. V was clipped by 5 bases and J by 5 bases; unmatched bases: 10. Germline CDR1 and CDR2: SGHTA and FQGNSA. CDR3 DNA sequence: TGTGCCAGCAGCCGACTGGGACAGGGAAGGGACGAGCAGTACTTC. The encoded protein is CASSRLGQGRDEQYF.

The sample holds one count of this clone. The CDR3 DNA reads as TGCGCCAGCAGCCAAGAAGGGAGGGGGTTCGACGAGCAGTACTTC. Encoded protein: CASSQEGRGFDEQYF. The chain is built from TRBV4-1 and TRBJ2-7; D is perhaps TRBD2 (7 bases). Per germline, CDR1 MGHRA and CDR2 YSYEKL. This CDR3 is 15 amino acids long. Trimming removed 0 bases at V and 5 bases at J, with 14 bases between.

This clone was counted ten times or more. V gene TRBV25-1 combines with J gene TRBJ2-7; 7 bases fit TRBD1. The CDR3 has 15 amino acids. Losses at the gene ends were 4 bases for V and 0 bases for J; bases not matched to a gene: 6. CDR1 is MGHDK, CDR2 SYGVNS, per germline. The CDR3 DNA sequence: TGTGCCAGCAGTGGCCCCACAGGGGACTCCTACGAGCAGTACTTC. Translating it yields CASSGPTGDSYEQYF.

In this sample, this clone turned up once. Other DNA sequences in this specimen translate into the identical CDR3. This chain links TRBV6-5 with TRBJ1-1, with 7 bases identical to TRBD1. Unmatched junction bases numbered 2, after V lost 2 bases and J lost 8 bases. CDR3 length equals 12 residues. The germline CDR1 and CDR2 sequences are MNHEY and SVGAGI. CDR3 nucleotides: TGTGCCAGCAGTTACGGACAGGCAGAAGCTTTCTTT. This gives the protein CASSYGQAEAFF.

The chain has TRBV5-1 and TRBJ2-5, with 9 positions matching TRBD2. The CDR3 totals 15 residues. Germline V gene lookup returns CDR1 SGHRS and CDR2 YFSETQ. After removal of 2 bases from V and 5 bases from J, the junction contained 7 bases not matched to a gene. The CDR3 here is CASSLGRGGVETQYF. Here the CDR3 DNA reads TGCGCCAGCAGCTTAGGGCGGGGGGGCGTGGAGACCCAGTACTTC.

This chain joins TRBV5-4 and TRBJ2-1, with 12 nucleotides matching TRBD2. V lost 0 bases and J lost 9; bases outside the gene matches: 13. CDR3 size: 18 residues. Germline V gives CDR1 SGHNT, CDR2 YYREEE (reference sequence). In nucleotides, the CDR3 is TGTGCCAGCAGCTTGGGGCCCATCTCCCTAGCGGGAGGGGGTGAGCAGTTCTTC. It is translated as CASSLGPISLAGGGEQFF.